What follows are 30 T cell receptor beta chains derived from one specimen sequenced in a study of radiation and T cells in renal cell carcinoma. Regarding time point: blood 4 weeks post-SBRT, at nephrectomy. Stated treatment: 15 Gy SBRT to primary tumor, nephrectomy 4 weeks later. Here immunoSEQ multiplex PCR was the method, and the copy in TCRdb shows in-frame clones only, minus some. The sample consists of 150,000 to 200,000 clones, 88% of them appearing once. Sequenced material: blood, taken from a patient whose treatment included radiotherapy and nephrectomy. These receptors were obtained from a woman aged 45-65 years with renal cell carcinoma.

For the CDR3, the DNA is TGCGCCAGCAGCAAGGACGAGTGGAGCTCCTATAATTCACCCCTCCACTTT. Encoded protein: CASSKDEWSSYNSPLHF. The V and J genes are TRBV5-1 and TRBJ1-6; D gene uncertain. Trimming shortened V by 4 bases and J by 0 bases, and 14 bases separated the two germline ends. This CDR3 is 17 amino acids long. In germline, CDR1 is SGHRS, CDR2 YFSETQ.

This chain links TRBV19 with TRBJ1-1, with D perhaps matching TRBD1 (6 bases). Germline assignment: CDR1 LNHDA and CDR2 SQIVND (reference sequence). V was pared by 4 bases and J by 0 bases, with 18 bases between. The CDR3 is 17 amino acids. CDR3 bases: TGTGCCAGTAGTACTTTATCCTTGGGGGGCCTGAACACTGAAGCTTTCTTT. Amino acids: CASSTLSLGGLNTEAFF.

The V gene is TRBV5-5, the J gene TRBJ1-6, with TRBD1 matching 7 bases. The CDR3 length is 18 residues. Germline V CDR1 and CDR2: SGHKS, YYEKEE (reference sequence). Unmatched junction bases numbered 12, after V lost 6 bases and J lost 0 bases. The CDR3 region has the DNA TGTGCCAGCACCAGACAGGGAACGGCTGGCTCCTATAATTCACCCCTCCACTTT. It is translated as CASTRQGTAGSYNSPLHF. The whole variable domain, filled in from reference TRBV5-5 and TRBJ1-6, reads DAGVTQSPTHLIKTRGQQVTLRCSPISGHKSVSWYQQVLGQGPQFIFQYYEKEERGRGNFPDRFSARQFPNYSSELNVNALLLGDSALYLCASTRQGTAGSYNSPLHFGNGTRLTVT.

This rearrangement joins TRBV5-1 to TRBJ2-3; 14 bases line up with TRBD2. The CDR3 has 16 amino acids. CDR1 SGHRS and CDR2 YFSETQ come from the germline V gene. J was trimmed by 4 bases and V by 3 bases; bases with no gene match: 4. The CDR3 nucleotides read TGCGCCAGCAGCTCAGGGACTAGCGGGGGATCAGATACGCAGTATTTT. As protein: CASSSGTSGGSDTQYF.

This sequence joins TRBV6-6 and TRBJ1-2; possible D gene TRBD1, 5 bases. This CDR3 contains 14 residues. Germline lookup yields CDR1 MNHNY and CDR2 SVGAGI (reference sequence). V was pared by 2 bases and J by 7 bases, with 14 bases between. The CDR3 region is CASSYASGSSGYTF. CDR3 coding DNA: TGTGCCAGCAGTTACGCCTCAGGGTCATCTGGCTACACCTTC.

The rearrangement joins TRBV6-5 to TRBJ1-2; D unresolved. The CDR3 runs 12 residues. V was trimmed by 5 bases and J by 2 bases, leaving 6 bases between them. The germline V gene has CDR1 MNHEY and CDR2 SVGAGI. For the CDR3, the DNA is TGTGCCAGCAGTACCGGAAACTATGGCTACACCTTC. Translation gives CASSTGNYGYTF.

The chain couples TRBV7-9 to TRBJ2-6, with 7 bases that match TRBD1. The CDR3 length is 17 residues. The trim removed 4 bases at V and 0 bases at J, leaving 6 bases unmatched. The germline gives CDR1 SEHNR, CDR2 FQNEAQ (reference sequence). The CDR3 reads CASSWGQYYSGANVLTF. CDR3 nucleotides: TGTGCCAGCAGCTGGGGACAGTACTACTCTGGGGCCAACGTCCTGACTTTC.

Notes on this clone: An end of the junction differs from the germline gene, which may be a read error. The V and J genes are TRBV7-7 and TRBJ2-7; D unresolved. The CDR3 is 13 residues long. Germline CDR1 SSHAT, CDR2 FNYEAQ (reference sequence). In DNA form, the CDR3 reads TGTGCTAGCAGCTTAGATCAGAACTACGAGCAGTACTTC. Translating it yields CASSLDQNYEQYF.

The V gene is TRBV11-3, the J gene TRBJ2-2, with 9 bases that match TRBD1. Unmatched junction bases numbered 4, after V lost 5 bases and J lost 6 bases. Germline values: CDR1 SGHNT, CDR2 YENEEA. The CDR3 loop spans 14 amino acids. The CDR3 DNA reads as TGTGCCAGCAGCCGGGACAGGGCATCCGGGGAGCTGTTTTTT. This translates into CASSRDRASGELFF.

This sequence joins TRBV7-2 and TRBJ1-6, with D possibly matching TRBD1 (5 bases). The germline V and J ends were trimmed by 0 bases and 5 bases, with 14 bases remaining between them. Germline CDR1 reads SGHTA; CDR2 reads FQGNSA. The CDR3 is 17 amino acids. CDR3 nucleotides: TGTGCCAGCAGCTTAGCTCGTGGGGGTTTCAATAATTCACCCCTCCACTTT. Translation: CASSLARGGFNNSPLHF.

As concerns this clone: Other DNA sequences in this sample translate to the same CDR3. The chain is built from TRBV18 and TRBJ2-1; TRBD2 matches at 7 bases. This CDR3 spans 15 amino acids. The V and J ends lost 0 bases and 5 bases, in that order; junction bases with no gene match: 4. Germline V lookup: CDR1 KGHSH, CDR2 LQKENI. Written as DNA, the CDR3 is TGTGCCAGCTCACCACCCCAGCGGGGAGACAATGAGCAGTTCTTC. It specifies CASSPPQRGDNEQFF. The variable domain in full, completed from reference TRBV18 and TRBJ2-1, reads NAGVMQNPRHLVRRRGQEARLRCSPMKGHSHVYWYRQLPEEGLKFMVYLQKENIIDESGMPKERFSAEFPKEGPSILRIQQVVRGDSAAYFCASSPPQRGDNEQFFGPGTRLTVL.

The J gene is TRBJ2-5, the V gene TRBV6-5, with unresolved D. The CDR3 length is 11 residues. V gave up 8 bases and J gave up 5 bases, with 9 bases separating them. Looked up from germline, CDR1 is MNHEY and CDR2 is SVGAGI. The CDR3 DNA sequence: TGTGCCAGCCTCGTCGGGGAGACCCAGTACTTC. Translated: CASLVGETQYF.

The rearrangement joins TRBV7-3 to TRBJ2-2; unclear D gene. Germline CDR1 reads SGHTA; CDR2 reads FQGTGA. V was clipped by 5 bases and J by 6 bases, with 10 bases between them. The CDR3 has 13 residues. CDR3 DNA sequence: TGTGCCAGCAGCGCACGTATCGCCGGGGAGCTGTTTTTT. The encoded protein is CASSARIAGELFF.

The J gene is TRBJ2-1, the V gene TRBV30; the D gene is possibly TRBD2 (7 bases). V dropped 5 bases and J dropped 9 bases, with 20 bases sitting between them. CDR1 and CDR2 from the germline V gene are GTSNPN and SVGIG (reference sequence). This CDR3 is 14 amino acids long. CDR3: CAWSLIGGEIEQFF. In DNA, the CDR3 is TGTGCCTGGTCTTTAATAGGGGGGGAAATTGAGCAGTTCTTC.

Here the CDR3 DNA reads TGTGCCAGCAGTCCTGGACGTCTGACCGGGGAGCTGTTTTTT. Translation: CASSPGRLTGELFF. The V and J genes are TRBV11-3 and TRBJ2-2; no definite D call. V was cut by 6 bases and J by 5 bases, with 13 bases left in between. CDR3 length: 14 amino acids. CDR1 is SGHNT and CDR2 is YENEEA in the germline V gene.

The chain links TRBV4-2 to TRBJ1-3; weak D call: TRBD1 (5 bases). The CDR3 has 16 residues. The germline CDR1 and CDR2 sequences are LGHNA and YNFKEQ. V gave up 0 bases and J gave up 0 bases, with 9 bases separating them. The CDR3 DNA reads TGTGCCAGCAGCCAAGATCCAGGGAACTCTGGAAACACCATATATTTT. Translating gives CASSQDPGNSGNTIYF.

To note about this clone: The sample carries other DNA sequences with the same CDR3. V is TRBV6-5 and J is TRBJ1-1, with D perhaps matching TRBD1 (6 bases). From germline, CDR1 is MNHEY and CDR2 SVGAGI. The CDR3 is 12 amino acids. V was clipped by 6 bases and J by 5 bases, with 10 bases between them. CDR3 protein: CASSRGGTEAFF. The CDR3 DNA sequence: TGTGCCAGCAGCAGAGGGGGGACTGAAGCTTTCTTT.

CDR3 amino acids: CASTKDRAGYGYTF. CDR3 in DNA: TGTGCCAGCACCAAGGACAGGGCTGGCTATGGCTACACCTTC. V gene TRBV6-1 combines with J gene TRBJ1-2, with 8 bases that match TRBD1. CDR1 MNHNS and CDR2 SASEGT come from the germline V gene. This CDR3 spans 14 amino acids. After removal of 7 bases from V and 4 bases from J, the junction contained 8 bases not matched to a gene.

The CDR3 region is CASSAPRTGMNTEAFF. CDR3 sequence (DNA): TGTGCCAGCAGTGCTCCCCGGACAGGAATGAACACTGAAGCTTTCTTT. This chain connects TRBV6-1 to TRBJ1-1; 7 nucleotides line up with TRBD1. The germline V gene encodes CDR1 MNHNS and CDR2 SASEGT. After removal of 4 bases from V and 0 bases from J, the junction contained 8 bases not matched to a gene. The CDR3 loop spans 16 amino acids.

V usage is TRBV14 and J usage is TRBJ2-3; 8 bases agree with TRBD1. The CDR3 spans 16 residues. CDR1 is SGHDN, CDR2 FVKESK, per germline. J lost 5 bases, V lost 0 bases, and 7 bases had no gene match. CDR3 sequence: CASSQDLGQGRDTQYF. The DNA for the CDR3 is TGTGCCAGCAGCCAAGATTTAGGACAGGGAAGAGATACGCAGTATTTT.

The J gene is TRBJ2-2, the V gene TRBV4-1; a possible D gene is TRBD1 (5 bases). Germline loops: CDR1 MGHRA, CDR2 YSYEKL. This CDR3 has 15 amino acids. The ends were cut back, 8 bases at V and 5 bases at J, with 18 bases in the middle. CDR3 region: CASLKSPQVTGELFF. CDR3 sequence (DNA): TGCGCCAGCCTAAAGTCCCCACAGGTGACCGGGGAGCTGTTTTTT.

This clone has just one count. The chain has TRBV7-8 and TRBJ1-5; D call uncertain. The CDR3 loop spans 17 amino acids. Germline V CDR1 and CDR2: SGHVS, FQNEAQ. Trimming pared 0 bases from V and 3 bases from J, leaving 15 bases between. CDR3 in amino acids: CASSLAPGTLYNQPQHF. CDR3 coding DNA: TGTGCCAGCAGCTTAGCGCCGGGAACGTTATACAATCAGCCCCAGCATTTT.

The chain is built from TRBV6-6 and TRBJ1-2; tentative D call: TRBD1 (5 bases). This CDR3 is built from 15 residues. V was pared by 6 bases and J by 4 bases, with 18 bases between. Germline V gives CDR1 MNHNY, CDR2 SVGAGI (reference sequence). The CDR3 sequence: CASSSRIGVVYGYTF. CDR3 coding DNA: TGTGCCAGCAGCAGCCGCATAGGGGTGGTCTATGGCTACACCTTC.

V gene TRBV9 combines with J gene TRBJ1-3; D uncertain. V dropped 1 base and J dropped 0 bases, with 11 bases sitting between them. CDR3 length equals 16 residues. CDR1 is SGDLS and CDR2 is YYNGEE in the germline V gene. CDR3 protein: CASSVLEARSGNTIYF. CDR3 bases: TGTGCCAGCAGCGTACTGGAGGCCCGCTCTGGAAACACCATATATTTT.

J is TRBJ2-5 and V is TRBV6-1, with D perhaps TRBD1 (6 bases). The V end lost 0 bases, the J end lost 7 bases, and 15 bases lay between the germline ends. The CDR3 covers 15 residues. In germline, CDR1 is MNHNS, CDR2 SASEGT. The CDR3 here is CASSEAERGYGTQYF. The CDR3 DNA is TGTGCCAGCAGTGAAGCGGAGAGGGGGTATGGGACCCAGTACTTC.

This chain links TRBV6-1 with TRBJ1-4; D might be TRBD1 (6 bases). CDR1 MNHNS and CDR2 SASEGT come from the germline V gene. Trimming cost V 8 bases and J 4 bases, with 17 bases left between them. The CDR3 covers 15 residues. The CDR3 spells CASAGGGTVNEKLFF. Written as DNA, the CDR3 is TGTGCCAGCGCCGGAGGGGGGACGGTTAATGAAAAACTGTTTTTT.

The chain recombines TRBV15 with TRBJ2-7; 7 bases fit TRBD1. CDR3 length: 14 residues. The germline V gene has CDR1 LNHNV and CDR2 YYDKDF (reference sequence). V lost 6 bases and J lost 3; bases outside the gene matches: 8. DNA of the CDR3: TGTGCCACCAGTCGGGACAGCCGCCTCTACGAGCAGTACTTC. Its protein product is CATSRDSRLYEQYF.

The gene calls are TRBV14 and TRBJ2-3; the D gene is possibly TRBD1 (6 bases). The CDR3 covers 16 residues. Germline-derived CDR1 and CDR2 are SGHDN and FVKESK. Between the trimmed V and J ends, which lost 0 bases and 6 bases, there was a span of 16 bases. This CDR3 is CASSQDQTGLRDTQYF. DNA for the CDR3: TGTGCCAGCAGCCAAGATCAGACAGGCCTAAGGGATACGCAGTATTTT.

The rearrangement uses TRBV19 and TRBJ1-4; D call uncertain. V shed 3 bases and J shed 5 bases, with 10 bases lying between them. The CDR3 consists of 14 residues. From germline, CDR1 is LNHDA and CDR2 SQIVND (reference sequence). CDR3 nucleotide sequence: TGTGCCAGTAGTATTGATGAAGGGAATGAAAAACTGTTTTTT. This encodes CASSIDEGNEKLFF.

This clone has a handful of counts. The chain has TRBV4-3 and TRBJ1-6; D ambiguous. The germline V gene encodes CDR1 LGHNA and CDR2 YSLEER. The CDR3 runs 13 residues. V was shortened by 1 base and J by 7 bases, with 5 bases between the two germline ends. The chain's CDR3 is CASSQVSNSPLHF. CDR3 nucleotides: TGCGCCAGCAGCCAAGTGAGCAATTCACCCCTCCACTTT.